Detailed here is one TCR beta chain. The data are from a study of T cells after yellow fever vaccination. Study observations and caveats: One caveat is that FACS-sorted repertoires could contain abundant clonotypes contaminating from the bulk population.

TCRdb ran MiXCR on the 5' RACE reads and lists one entry per CDR3 protein. The sample yields roughly 94,000 distinct CDR3 sequences, 7.5% to 10% seen once. Here the sequenced sample was CD8+ T cells not binding an NS4B(214-222) dextramer, sorted from PBMCs, taken around 14 days after the first yellow fever vaccination. The clonotype comes from a man aged 18 to 35 who received the YFV17D yellow fever vaccine.

The CDR3 DNA is TGTGCCAGCAGCTTCCTCATCGGGGCGGGGGGCCACGAGAGCTCAGATACGCAGTATTTT. It encodes CASSFLIGAGGHESSDTQYF. The chain uses TRBV13 and TRBJ2-3; 8 nucleotides match TRBD2. Germline assignment: CDR1 PRHDT and CDR2 FYEKMQ (reference sequence). This CDR3 is built from 20 residues. With 3 bases clipped from V and 4 bases from J, the junction kept 21 bases outside the gene matches.